The TCR beta chain under discussion was sequenced for a study of CD8+ T cells in alopecia areata. Study-level background: Skin grafts from approximately 6-12-month-old C3H/HeJ donors with spontaneous alopecia were placed on roughly 6-11-week-old female C3H/HeJ mice. Study findings and constraints: Sequence data from scalp samples additionally include resident alphabeta T cells of normal skin.

Notes on this clone: Its target is not known. Gene names are mouse gene names. Sequencing ends 4 residues short of the CDR3 end; the germline J gene provides the rest. Other DNA sequences in this sample translate to the same CDR3.

Trimming pared 3 bases from V and 0 bases from J, leaving 2 bases between. Germline V gene lookup returns CDR1 FNHDT and CDR2 SITEND (reference sequence). The CDR3 covers 12 residues. Reverse transcribed after extraction, RNA yielded cDNA as the sequencing template. Generated by immunoSEQ multiplex PCR, the TCRdb table keeps only in-frame clones and is missing some. Reported are roughly 260,000 clones, none seen only once; the ten largest carry roughly 1.2%. Sorting relied on CD4, CD8alpha, NKG2D, NKG2ACE and other markers applied to pooled cutaneous lymph node cells. This sequence originates from a C3H/HeJ mouse with alopecia areata. The MHC haplotype recorded for the strain is H2-k. The sequenced sample was CD4+ T cells sorted from a lymph node. The V call is TRBV19, the J call TRBJ2-3; D is undetermined. Partial CDR3 DNA: TGTGCCAGCAGTAGTAGTGCAGAA. Its translation is CASSSSAE. The whole CDR3 sequence is CASSSSAETLYF. The full variable domain, completed using reference TRBV19 and TRBJ2-3, is GGIITQTPKFLIGQEGQKLTLKCQQNFNHDTMYWYRQDSGKGLRLIYYSITENDLQKGDLSEGYDASREKKSSFSLTVTSAQKNEMAVFLCASSSSAETLYFGSGTRLTVL.